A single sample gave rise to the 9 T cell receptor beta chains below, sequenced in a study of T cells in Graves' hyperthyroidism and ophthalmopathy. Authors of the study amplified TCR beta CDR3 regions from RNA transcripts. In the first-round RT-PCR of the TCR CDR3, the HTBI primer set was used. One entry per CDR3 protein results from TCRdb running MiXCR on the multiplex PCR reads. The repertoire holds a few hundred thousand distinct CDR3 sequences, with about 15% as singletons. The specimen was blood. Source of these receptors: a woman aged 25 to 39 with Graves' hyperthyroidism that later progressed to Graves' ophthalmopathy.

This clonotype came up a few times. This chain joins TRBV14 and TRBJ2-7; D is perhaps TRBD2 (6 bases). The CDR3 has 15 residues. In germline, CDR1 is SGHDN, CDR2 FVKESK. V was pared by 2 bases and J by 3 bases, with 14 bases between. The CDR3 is CASSQLTGLNYEQYF. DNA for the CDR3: TGTGCCAGCAGCCAACTTACGGGACTTAACTACGAGCAGTACTTC.

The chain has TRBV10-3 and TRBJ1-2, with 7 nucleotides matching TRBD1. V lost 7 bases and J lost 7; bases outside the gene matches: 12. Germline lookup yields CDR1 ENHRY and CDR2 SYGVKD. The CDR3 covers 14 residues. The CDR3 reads CAIMGTGTVSGYTF. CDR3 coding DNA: TGTGCCATCATGGGGACGGGGACAGTAAGTGGCTACACCTTC.

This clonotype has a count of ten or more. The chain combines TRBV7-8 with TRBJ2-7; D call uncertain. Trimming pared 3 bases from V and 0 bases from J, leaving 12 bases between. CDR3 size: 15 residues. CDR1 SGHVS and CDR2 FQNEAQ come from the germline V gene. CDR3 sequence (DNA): TGTGCCAGCAGCTTCCTATCGACAATCTCCTACGAGCAGTACTTC. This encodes CASSFLSTISYEQYF.

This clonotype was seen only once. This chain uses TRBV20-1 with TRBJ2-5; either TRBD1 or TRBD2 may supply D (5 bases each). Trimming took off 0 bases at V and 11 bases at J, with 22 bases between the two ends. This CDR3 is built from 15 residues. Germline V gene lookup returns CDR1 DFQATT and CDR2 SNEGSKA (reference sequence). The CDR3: CSARDLGTNQEAQYF. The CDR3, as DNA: TGCAGTGCTAGAGATCTCGGGACCAACCAAGAGGCGCAGTACTTC.

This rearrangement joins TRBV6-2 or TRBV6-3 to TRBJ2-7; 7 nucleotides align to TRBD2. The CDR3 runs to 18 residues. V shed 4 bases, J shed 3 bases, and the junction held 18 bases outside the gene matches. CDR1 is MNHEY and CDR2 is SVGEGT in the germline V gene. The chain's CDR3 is CASSSESGTRGVYYEQYF. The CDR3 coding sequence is TGTGCCAGCAGTTCCGAATCCGGAACACGGGGGGTTTACTACGAGCAGTACTTC.

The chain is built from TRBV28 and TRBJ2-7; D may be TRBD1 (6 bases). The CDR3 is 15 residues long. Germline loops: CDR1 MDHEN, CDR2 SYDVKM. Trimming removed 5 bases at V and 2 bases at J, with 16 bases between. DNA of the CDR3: TGTGCCAGCAGTCTACCGACAGGAGTAACCTACGAGCAGTACTTC. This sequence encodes CASSLPTGVTYEQYF.

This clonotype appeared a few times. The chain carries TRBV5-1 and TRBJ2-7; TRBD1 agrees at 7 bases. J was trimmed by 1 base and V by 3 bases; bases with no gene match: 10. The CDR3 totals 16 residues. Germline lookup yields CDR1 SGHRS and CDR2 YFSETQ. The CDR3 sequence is CASSSSVTGMSYEQYF. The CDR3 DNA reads TGCGCCAGCAGCTCATCCGTGACAGGGATGTCCTACGAGCAGTACTTC. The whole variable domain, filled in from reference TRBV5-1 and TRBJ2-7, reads KAGVTQTPRYLIKTRGQQVTLSCSPISGHRSVSWYQQTPGQGLQFLFEYFSETQRNKGNFPGRFSGRQFSNSRSEMNVSTLELGDSALYLCASSSSVTGMSYEQYFGPGTRLTVT.

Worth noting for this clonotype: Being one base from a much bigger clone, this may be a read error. CDR3 protein: CAGSTTPGFDSPLHF. CDR3 coding DNA: TGTGCCGGCAGCACCACACCAGGGTTCGATTCACCCCTCCACTTT. V and J are TRBV9 and TRBJ1-6; possibly TRBD1 for D (5 bases). Germline CDR1 SGDLS, CDR2 YYNGEE. CDR3 size: 15 residues.

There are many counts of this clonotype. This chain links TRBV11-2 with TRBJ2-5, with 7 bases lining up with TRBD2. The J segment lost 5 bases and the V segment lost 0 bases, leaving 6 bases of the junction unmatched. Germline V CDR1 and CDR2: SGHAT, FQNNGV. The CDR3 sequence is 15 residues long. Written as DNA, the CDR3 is TGTGCCAGCAGCTTAGAGGGCGTGCGGGGGGAGACCCAGTACTTC. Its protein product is CASSLEGVRGETQYF.